This TCR beta chain comes out of a study of T cell responses to AZD1222 COVID-19 vaccine. Here immunoSEQ multiplex PCR was the method, and the copy in TCRdb shows in-frame clones only, minus some. The top ten hold roughly an eighth of the sample, which has about 68,000 clones, approximately 80% seen once. The origin of this receptor is an adult in good health. Sequenced material: peripheral blood, taken on day 0 of AZD1222 vaccination.

Here the CDR3 reads CASSTSGVWDTEAFF. CDR3 DNA sequence: TGTGCCAGCAGCACCTCAGGGGTTTGGGACACTGAAGCTTTCTTT. The chain carries TRBV5-4 and TRBJ1-1; TRBD1 might be the D (6 bases). Germline CDR1 reads SGHNT; CDR2 reads YYREEE (reference sequence). The ends were cut back, 4 bases at V and 3 bases at J, with 16 bases in the middle. This CDR3 contains 15 residues.